This T cell receptor beta chain comes out of a study of CXCR3-negative and CXCR3-positive naive CD8 T cells. Study results and caveats: Diversity was high in both naive subsets and much lower in memory cells. Naive cells with CXCR3 showed TRB CDR3s that were more hydrophobic than those in CXCR3-negative naive cells. TRBV-TRBJ usage matched between naive CXCR3-negative and CXCR3-positive cells but not between memory cells.

The TRB libraries of cDNA were built by UMI-labeled 5' RACE. TCRdb reprocessed the 5' RACE reads and stores each CDR3 protein as one record, lacking DNA. The sample has 55,000 to 75,000 distinct CDR3 sequences. Of note for this clonotype: What it binds is unknown.

The CDR3 is 16 residues long. The germline CDR1 and CDR2 sequences are LGHNA and YNFKEQ. The chain recombines TRBV4-2 with TRBJ2-7; the D call from TCRdb, TRBD1, cannot be confirmed without DNA. The sequence was collected from a human donor in good health. Some clones in this sample may be carry-over from other donors' samples. Material: naive CXCR3+ CD8+ T cells from blood. The subset is: CD45RO-CCR7+CD27+CD95- naive CD8+ T cells expressing CXCR3 (TNR3+). The CDR3 sequence: CASSQGTGVQAYEQYF.